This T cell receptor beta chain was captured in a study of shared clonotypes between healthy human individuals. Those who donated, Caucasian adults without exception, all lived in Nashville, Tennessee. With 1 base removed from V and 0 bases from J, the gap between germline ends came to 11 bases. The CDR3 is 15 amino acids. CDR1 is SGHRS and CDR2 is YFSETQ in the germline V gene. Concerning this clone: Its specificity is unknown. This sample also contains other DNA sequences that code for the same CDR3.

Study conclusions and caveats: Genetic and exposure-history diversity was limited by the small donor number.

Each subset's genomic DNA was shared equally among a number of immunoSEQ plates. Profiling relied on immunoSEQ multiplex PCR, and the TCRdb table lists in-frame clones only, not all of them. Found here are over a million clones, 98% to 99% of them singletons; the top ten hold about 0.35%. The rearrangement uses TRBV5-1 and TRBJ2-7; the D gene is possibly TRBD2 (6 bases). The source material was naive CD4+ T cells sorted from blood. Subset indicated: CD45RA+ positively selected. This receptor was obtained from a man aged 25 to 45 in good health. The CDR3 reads CASSLSSGSSYEQYF. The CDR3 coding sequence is TGCGCCAGCAGCTTGAGTAGCGGTAGCTCCTACGAGCAGTACTTC. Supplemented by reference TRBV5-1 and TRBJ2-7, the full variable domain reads KAGVTQTPRYLIKTRGQQVTLSCSPISGHRSVSWYQQTPGQGLQFLFEYFSETQRNKGNFPGRFSGRQFSNSRSEMNVSTLELGDSALYLCASSLSSGSSYEQYFGPGTRLTVT.